One and the same sample provided the 23 T cell receptor beta chains below, sequenced in a study of T cell repertoires in cytomegalovirus infection. TCRdb used MiXCR to reprocess the reads, holding one entry per CDR3 protein. This table has 100,000 to 150,000 distinct CDR3 sequences, about 31% appearing once. For these receptors, no antigen is known. Sequencing used CD8+ T cells from cultured PBMCs, obtained from culture after CMV antigen stimulation. The receptors come from a human donor in good health (CMV status not recorded). Some clones in this sample may be carry-over from other donors' samples.

The table lists this clonotype with a few counts. CDR3 sequence reads: CSAINPGQGPVDGYTF. CDR3 coding DNA: TGCAGTGCTATTAACCCCGGACAGGGCCCGGTGGATGGCTACACCTTC. The V call is TRBV20-1, the J call TRBJ1-2, with TRBD1 matching over 8 bases. The CDR3 is made up of 16 amino acids. Germline loops: CDR1 DFQATT, CDR2 SNEGSKA (reference sequence). J gave up 6 bases and V 4 bases, and 16 bases lay outside the gene matches.

This clonotype turned up a few times. The rearrangement joins TRBV12-3 or TRBV12-4 to TRBJ1-2; the D gene is possibly TRBD1 (5 bases). Trimming took off 3 bases at V and 8 bases at J, with 13 bases between the two ends. CDR3 length equals 13 residues. CDR3 sequence reads: CASSFLGQAGYTF. The CDR3, as DNA: TGTGCCAGCAGTTTCTTGGGGCAAGCGGGCTACACCTTC.

This chain uses TRBV4-3 with TRBJ1-6; a possible D gene is TRBD1 (5 bases). The CDR3 contains 15 residues. CDR1 is LGHNA, CDR2 YSLEER, per germline. V was pared by 0 bases and J by 8 bases, with 11 bases between. The CDR3 spells CASSQDGGPDSPLHF. CDR3 coding DNA: TGCGCCAGCAGCCAAGATGGGGGTCCGGATTCACCCCTCCACTTT.

A few counts support this clonotype. The chain recombines TRBV4-1 with TRBJ2-1, with D tentatively TRBD2 (6 bases). V was trimmed by 4 bases and J by 0 bases, leaving 28 bases between them. There are 21 residues in the CDR3. In germline, CDR1 is MGHRA, CDR2 YSYEKL. The CDR3 is CASSPNTGLDLKIRSYNEQFF. The CDR3, as DNA: TGCGCCAGCAGCCCGAATACGGGACTCGACTTGAAAATACGCTCCTACAATGAGCAGTTCTTC.

The chain employs TRBV27 and TRBJ2-3, with a possible D match to TRBD2 (5 bases). The length of the CDR3 is 17 residues. V gave up 5 bases and J gave up 1 base, with 19 bases separating them. Germline V gene sequence: CDR1 MNHEY, CDR2 SMNVEV (reference sequence). CDR3: CASSSLSAGQGTDTQYF. The CDR3, as DNA: TGTGCCAGCAGTAGTTTGTCTGCGGGCCAGGGCACAGATACGCAGTATTTT.

On this clonotype itself: The junction departs from germline at one end; a sequencing error may be responsible. The gene calls are TRBV7-6 and TRBJ2-3; possibly TRBD2 for D (6 bases). The CDR3 is 13 residues long. CDR1 and CDR2 from the germline V gene are SGHVS and FNYEAQ. The CDR3 DNA follows: TGTGCTAGCAGCGCCCGACTAGCAGATACGCAGTATTTT. Protein: CASSARLADTQYF. Full variable domain (missing parts from reference TRBV7-6 and TRBJ2-3): GAGVSQSPRYKVTKRGQDVALRCDPISGHVSLYWYRQALGQGPEFLTYFNYEAQQDKSGLPNDRFSAERPEGSISTLTIQRTEQRDSAMYRCASSARLADTQYFGPGTRLTVL.

The chain employs TRBV6-6 and TRBJ2-3; D is perhaps TRBD2 (7 bases). CDR1 and CDR2 (germline): MNHNY, SVGAGI (reference sequence). The CDR3 covers 14 residues. V lost 4 bases and J lost 1, with 9 bases in between. The CDR3 sequence is CASSWGGGTDTQYF. CDR3 DNA: TGTGCCAGCAGTTGGGGGGGCGGCACAGATACGCAGTATTTT.

The chain combines TRBV5-1 with TRBJ2-2, with TRBD1 matching over 7 bases. Germline CDR1 SGHRS, CDR2 YFSETQ. The CDR3 length is 18 residues. J was trimmed by 1 base and V by 1 base; bases with no gene match: 10. CDR3 sequence reads: CASSLTGAAPGNTGELFF. Written as DNA, the CDR3 is TGCGCCAGCAGCTTGACAGGGGCAGCACCCGGGAACACCGGGGAGCTGTTTTTT.

This rearrangement joins TRBV6-2 or TRBV6-3 to TRBJ2-1; 10 nucleotides agree with TRBD2. CDR1 and CDR2 (germline): MNHEY, SVGEGT. The CDR3 length is 13 residues. J was trimmed by 6 bases and V by 10 bases; bases with no gene match: 6. The CDR3 bases are TGTGCCACCGTAAGCGGGGGGGTCAATGAGCAGTTCTTC. Its protein product is CATVSGGVNEQFF.

This clonotype has at least ten counts. This chain uses TRBV7-2 with TRBJ2-6, with D perhaps TRBD1 (6 bases). Germline CDR1 is SGHTA and CDR2 is FQGNSA. The CDR3 length is 15 residues. V was pared by 5 bases and J by 1 base, with 9 bases between. This CDR3 is CASSVGQSGANVLTF. The CDR3 DNA is TGTGCCAGCAGCGTCGGACAGTCTGGGGCCAACGTCCTGACTTTC.

The CDR3 sequence is CASSLAATGFQPQHF. DNA for the CDR3: TGTGCCAGCAGCTTGGCGGCGACAGGGTTTCAGCCCCAGCATTTT. The J gene is TRBJ1-5, the V gene TRBV5-6; 7 bases line up with TRBD1. There are 15 residues in the CDR3. V gave up 0 bases and J gave up 6 bases; unmatched junction bases: 6. Per the germline V gene, CDR1 is SGHDT and CDR2 is YYEEEE.

At least ten counts were recorded for this clonotype. The CDR3 protein is CAISSPDRGTEQYF. CDR3 DNA sequence: TGTGCCATCAGTTCGCCTGACAGGGGAACCGAGCAGTACTTC. The J gene is TRBJ2-7, the V gene TRBV10-3; the match to TRBD1 covers 8 bases. CDR1 is ENHRY and CDR2 is SYGVKD in the germline V gene. The junction had 9 bases not matched to a gene; V was cut back by 5 bases and J by 6 bases. This CDR3 contains 14 residues.

The chain's CDR3 is CSADRTGTENQETQYF. CDR3 DNA sequence: TGCAGTGCGGATCGTACCGGGACGGAAAACCAAGAGACCCAGTACTTC. This chain uses TRBV20-1 with TRBJ2-5; D may match TRBD1 or TRBD2 (5 bases each). Trimming left V 6 bases short and J 0 bases short, with 20 bases between. The CDR3 contains 16 residues. The germline CDR1 and CDR2 sequences are DFQATT and SNEGSKA (reference sequence).

Points on this clonotype: This could be a read error, since a much larger clone is one nucleotide away. This chain joins TRBV12-3 or TRBV12-4 and TRBJ2-1; no reliable D call. The CDR3 length is 11 residues. For the CDR3, the DNA is TGTGCCTGCAGTGTTGTCAATGAGCAGTTCTTC. Translated, it gives CACSVVNEQFF.

The chain joins TRBV5-6 to TRBJ2-5; the D gene is possibly TRBD1 (6 bases). Looked up from germline, CDR1 is SGHDT and CDR2 is YYEEEE. CDR3 size: 14 residues. V was trimmed by 0 bases and J by 5 bases, leaving 11 bases between them. The CDR3: CASSLALGAETQYF. The CDR3 DNA is TGTGCCAGCAGCTTGGCCCTGGGGGCGGAGACCCAGTACTTC.

CDR3 nucleotides: TGTGCCAGCACCCTCGACAGGGACTGGAGGTCACCCCTCCACTTT. Encoded protein: CASTLDRDWRSPLHF. The chain uses TRBV2 and TRBJ1-6; 7 bases line up with TRBD1. The V segment lost 7 bases and the J segment 10 bases; nucleotides outside the gene matches: 13. This CDR3 contains 15 residues. Germline values: CDR1 SNHLY, CDR2 FYNNEI.

V usage is TRBV7-8 and J usage is TRBJ2-1; TRBD1 aligns across 7 bases. Germline CDR1 and CDR2: SGHVS and FQNEAQ. The CDR3 length is 18 residues. Losses at the gene ends were 1 base for V and 4 bases for J; bases not matched to a gene: 13. The CDR3 region is CASSLEDPWTGYYNEQFF. As DNA, the CDR3 is TGTGCCAGCAGCTTAGAAGACCCGTGGACAGGATATTACAATGAGCAGTTCTTC. The full variable domain, with the rest looked up from reference TRBV7-8 and TRBJ2-1, is GAGVSQSPRYKVAKRGQDVALRCDPISGHVSLFWYQQALGQGPEFLTYFQNEAQLDKSGLPSDRFFAERPEGSVSTLKIQRTQQEDSAVYLCASSLEDPWTGYYNEQFFGPGTRLTVL.

The chain uses TRBV7-9 and TRBJ2-1; D could derive from TRBD1 or TRBD2 (5 bases each). Between the trimmed V and J ends, which lost 4 bases and 5 bases, there was a span of 15 bases. The germline gives CDR1 SEHNR, CDR2 FQNEAQ (reference sequence). The CDR3 length is 15 residues. DNA for the CDR3: TGTGCCAGCAGCTCCTCGAGGGTGGGACACAATGAGCAGTTCTTC. It translates to CASSSSRVGHNEQFF.

The V call is TRBV7-3, the J call TRBJ1-1, with TRBD1 as a possible D gene (6 bases). The germline V gene has CDR1 SGHTA and CDR2 FQGTGA. Trimming left V 4 bases short and J 5 bases short, with 20 bases between. The length of the CDR3 is 16 residues. The CDR3 reads CASSSSPVTGETEAFF. The CDR3 coding sequence is TGTGCCAGCAGCTCTTCCCCGGTGACAGGAGAAACTGAAGCTTTCTTT.

This clonotype has at least ten counts. The rearrangement uses TRBV5-6 and TRBJ2-3; D gene unclear. V gave up 0 bases and J gave up 5 bases, with 22 bases separating them. This CDR3 comprises 18 residues. Germline loops: CDR1 SGHDT, CDR2 YYEEEE. CDR3 DNA: TGTGCCAGCAGCTTGGACAGACCGGGCCTAGACACAGTAGATACGCAGTATTTT. Translated, it gives CASSLDRPGLDTVDTQYF.

The J gene is TRBJ2-1, the V gene TRBV12-3 or TRBV12-4; D not resolved. The V end was cut by 8 bases, the J end by 6 bases, with 17 bases between. CDR3 length equals 14 residues. The CDR3 is CASGPTYTPNEQFF. The CDR3 region has the DNA TGTGCCAGCGGCCCGACTTACACCCCCAATGAGCAGTTCTTC.

The chain combines TRBV12-3 or TRBV12-4 with TRBJ2-1; 8 nucleotides agree with TRBD1. The CDR3 totals 14 residues. The junction had 4 bases not matched to a gene; V was cut back by 5 bases and J by 4 bases. DNA of the CDR3: TGTGCCAGCAGTCCCCGGGACAGGTACAATGAGCAGTTCTTC. Its protein product is CASSPRDRYNEQFF.

The chain uses TRBV2 and TRBJ1-5; 9 bases line up with TRBD1. The V gene end was trimmed by 7 bases and the J gene end by 7 bases; junction bases not matched to a gene: 8. Germline CDR1 SNHLY, CDR2 FYNNEI. The CDR3 consists of 14 residues. This CDR3 is CASTGGQGGQPQHF. The CDR3 DNA follows: TGTGCCAGCACAGGGGGACAGGGTGGCCAGCCCCAGCATTTT.